Below, 16 T cell receptor beta chains from the same sample are listed, as sequenced in a study of T cells in localized non-small cell lung cancer. The protocol was immunoSEQ multiplex PCR, while the TCRdb copy is restricted to in-frame clones and leaves out a portion. The sample carries around 140,000 clones, around 90% recorded once. The sample here was peripheral blood, taken before any cancer treatment. These receptors were collected from a female donor older than 55 with stage I lung adenocarcinoma.

This sequence joins TRBV28 and TRBJ1-4, with D possibly being TRBD1 (6 bases). Per the germline V gene, CDR1 is MDHEN and CDR2 is SYDVKM. The CDR3 consists of 14 residues. The ends were cut back, 2 bases at V and 8 bases at J, with 12 bases in the middle. CDR3 protein: CASSLQQGREKLFF. The DNA for the CDR3 is TGTGCCAGCAGTTTACAGCAGGGGAGGGAAAAACTGTTTTTT.

Turning to this clone: This same CDR3 is encoded by further DNA sequences in the sample. The J gene is TRBJ2-3, the V gene TRBV14; D ambiguous. CDR1 SGHDN and CDR2 FVKESK come from the germline V gene. The V gene lost 3 bases and the J gene lost 2 bases, with 0 bases spanning the gap. This CDR3 is 11 amino acids long. The CDR3 DNA reads as TGTGCCAGCAGCCACACAGATACGCAGTATTTT. It encodes CASSHTDTQYF.

This clone has only one observation. Here the CDR3 reads CASSPGTHVYEQYF. In nucleotides, the CDR3 is TGTGCCAGCAGCCCCGGGACTCACGTTTACGAGCAGTACTTC. This chain joins TRBV6-6 and TRBJ2-7; D might be TRBD2 (6 bases). Germline loops: CDR1 MNHNY, CDR2 SVGAGI (reference sequence). The V and J ends lost 6 bases and 4 bases respectively, with 16 bases between them. The CDR3 runs to 14 residues.

CDR3: CASSPATGYTF. The CDR3 DNA follows: TGTGCCAGCTCACCAGCCACCGGCTACACCTTC. The chain has TRBV18 and TRBJ1-2; D not certain. V lost 2 bases and J lost 8, with 6 bases in between. The CDR3 has 11 amino acids. CDR1 KGHSH and CDR2 LQKENI come from the germline V gene.

The chain uses TRBV5-4 and TRBJ1-4, with 10 nucleotides matching TRBD1. Per the germline V gene, CDR1 is SGHNT and CDR2 is YYREEE (reference sequence). J was trimmed by 7 bases and V by 3 bases; bases with no gene match: 12. CDR3 size: 17 residues. The CDR3 bases are TGTGCCAGCAGCTCCGGGGCGGACAGGGGGTCCGGTGAAAAACTGTTTTTT. It is translated as CASSSGADRGSGEKLFF.

A single count supports this clone. The V gene is TRBV30, the J gene TRBJ1-2, with 7 bases fitting TRBD1. CDR1 and CDR2 (germline): GTSNPN, SVGIG (reference sequence). This CDR3 comprises 13 residues. V lost 3 bases to trimming and J lost 6 bases; unmatched junction nucleotides: 7. CDR3 sequence reads: CAWRTPGGNGYTF. As DNA, the CDR3 is TGTGCCTGGAGGACCCCAGGGGGTAATGGCTACACCTTC.

CDR3 protein: CASSLGGQGHEQYF. In DNA, the CDR3 is TGTGCCAGCAGCTTAGGGGGACAGGGGCACGAGCAGTACTTC. The chain carries TRBV7-6 and TRBJ2-7; 10 bases line up with TRBD1. Germline V gives CDR1 SGHVS, CDR2 FNYEAQ. This CDR3 has 14 residues. The junction had 2 bases not matched to a gene; V was cut back by 1 base and J by 5 bases.

The genes are TRBV10-3 and TRBJ1-2, with TRBD1 as a possible D gene (5 bases). Germline-derived CDR1 and CDR2 are ENHRY and SYGVKD. This CDR3 region has 13 residues. The V end was cut by 2 bases, the J end by 2 bases, with 6 bases between. This chain's CDR3 is CAISEAGNYGYTF. CDR3 nucleotide sequence: TGTGCCATCAGTGAGGCAGGGAACTATGGCTACACCTTC.

The chain carries TRBV9 and TRBJ2-5; 10 bases fit TRBD2. Germline CDR1 and CDR2: SGDLS and YYNGEE. The CDR3 totals 19 residues. V dropped 0 bases and J dropped 4; count of bases not matched to a gene: 15. The CDR3 protein is CASSVEPQGGLAGVETQYF. CDR3 coding DNA: TGTGCCAGCAGCGTAGAGCCCCAGGGTGGTCTAGCGGGAGTAGAGACCCAGTACTTC.

V and J are TRBV10-3 and TRBJ2-3; D is unresolved. The V end lost 3 bases, the J end lost 6 bases, and 16 bases lay between the germline ends. In germline, CDR1 is ENHRY, CDR2 SYGVKD. The CDR3 sequence is 15 residues long. The CDR3 region is CAISEGRLQGDTQYF. Here the CDR3 DNA reads TGTGCCATCAGTGAAGGCCGACTTCAAGGGGATACGCAGTATTTT.

The chain is built from TRBV6-6 and TRBJ2-5; D is ambiguous. Germline V gives CDR1 MNHNY, CDR2 SVGAGI (reference sequence). The CDR3 has 13 amino acids. V lost 3 bases to trimming and J lost 4 bases, with 9 bases between them. CDR3 sequence: CASSYTPTETQYF. DNA for the CDR3: TGTGCCAGCAGTTATACGCCGACAGAGACCCAGTACTTC.

V gene TRBV11-2 combines with J gene TRBJ2-5; no clear D gene. Trimming cost V 3 bases and J 0 bases, with 11 bases left between them. CDR3 length: 15 amino acids. The germline V gene encodes CDR1 SGHAT and CDR2 FQNNGV. In nucleotides, the CDR3 is TGTGCCAGCAGCTTTCGCAGTTCCTACCAAGAGACCCAGTACTTC. It specifies CASSFRSSYQETQYF.

This chain links TRBV5-4 with TRBJ2-7; D is unresolved. The CDR3 loop spans 13 amino acids. Germline V gene sequence: CDR1 SGHNT, CDR2 YYREEE (reference sequence). Trimming took 0 bases from V and 5 from J, leaving 9 bases between them. CDR3 region: CASSLAPPDEQYF. CDR3 nucleotides: TGTGCCAGCAGCTTGGCGCCTCCCGACGAGCAGTACTTC.

J is TRBJ2-7 and V is TRBV18, with 8 positions matching TRBD2. J gave up 2 bases and V 8 bases, and 11 bases lay outside the gene matches. The germline V gene has CDR1 KGHSH and CDR2 LQKENI. The CDR3 spans 15 residues. Here the CDR3 reads CASRLIGTSPYEQYF. The CDR3 nucleotides read TGTGCCAGCCGACTGATTGGGACTAGTCCCTACGAGCAGTACTTC.

The genes are TRBV7-8 and TRBJ2-7; perhaps TRBD2 as D (6 bases). The V end lost 2 bases, the J end lost 2 bases, and 10 bases lay between the germline ends. Germline CDR1 and CDR2: SGHVS and FQNEAQ. The CDR3 is 14 amino acids. CDR3 sequence reads: CASSLSGLPYEQYF. The DNA of the CDR3 is TGTGCCAGCAGCTTATCGGGACTTCCCTACGAGCAGTACTTC.

This clone was counted between two and nine times. The chain uses TRBV4-2 and TRBJ1-2, with D tentatively TRBD1 (6 bases). Germline V gene data show CDR1 as LGHNA and CDR2 as YNFKEQ. Trimming removed 4 bases from V and 5 bases from J, with 17 bases in between. CDR3 size: 15 residues. CDR3 in amino acids: CASSLRRQEGYGYTF. CDR3 sequence (DNA): TGTGCCAGCAGCCTCAGACGACAGGAGGGGTATGGCTACACCTTC.